Below, one TCR beta chain is given with its context. A few counts support this clonotype. Its antigen is not yet known. No quality values exist for individual bases; no much larger clone is one base distant. The library came from RT-PCR. These reads were obtained on an Illumina HiSeq 2500. TCRdb passed the public sequencing reads through fastp at Q25 and MiXCR, retaining productive beta sequences. One record per CDR3 amino acid sequence lists the most common genes and DNA. Here the sample has 500,000 to 550,000 distinct CDR3 sequences; under 30% occur a single time. Jointly, the top ten make up approximately 3% of the sample. This sample was taken from a study of response to subunit inactivated influenza vaccine (dated by TCRdb to 2016 to 2019). A note on the overall study: Deep quantitative profiling of the T cell receptor repertoire was used in the study to follow responses to a trivalent subunit inactivated influenza vaccine.

Taken from the germline V gene, the CDR1 and CDR2 loops are MNHEY and SVGEGT. Here V drops 6 bases and J drops 0 bases, and the junction holds 7 bases not matched to any gene. The CDR3 contains 16 residues, cysteine and phenylalanine counted. Only CDR3 DNA is held: 48 bases, read in frame from base 1. Broader findings and caveats from the paper: The authors suggested that each seasonal influenza vaccination may recruit only a limited number of new T cells.

These records were also assigned to another study, of T cells expressing NK-cell markers. The second source states: TCR beta cDNA libraries were prepared using 5'RACE template switching, which introduced a universal primer site and unique molecular identifiers. Three sorted T-cell subsets (CD3+CD56+NKG2C+, CD3+CD56+NKG2C- and CD3+CD56-NKG2C+) from eight donors had their TCR beta-chain repertoires profiled. Seven of the eight sequenced donors were HCMV-seropositive and one was HCMV-seronegative. In several experiments an anti-gammadeltaTCR antibody was added to restrict sorting to alphabetaTCR-expressing T cells. In over five donors, the dominant CD3+CD56+NKG2C+ clonotypes were among the top 10 CD8+ clonotypes and accounted for about 1.0-7.0% of CD8+ T cells. Those dominant clonotypes were again the most abundant among CD3+CD56-NKG2C+ cells in a handful of donors, at roughly 28.3-60.1%. Whether the expanded NKG2C-expressing T cell clones were specific for HCMV antigens was left unclear. The eight sequenced donors were randomly selected healthy volunteers, three men and five women. HCMV-specific IgG was detected in serum with a commercial ELISA kit to determine HCMV serostatus. Ficoll density gradient centrifugation was used to isolate peripheral blood mononuclear cells from blood. Magnetic immunoseparation with Miltenyi isolation kits was used to isolate CD4+ and CD8+ T cells from PBMC. Synthesis of cDNA was primed from the TCR beta constant segment and was followed by two consecutive PCR amplification steps. Libraries were sequenced as 2 x 150 bp reads on Illumina HiSeq 2000/2500, MiSeq or NextSeq. MIGEC was used to demultiplex reads and group the reads by UMI, and MiTCR was used to assemble and quantify clonotypes. Only TCR cDNA sequences supported by at least two reads were kept to exclude erroneous sequences. The tcR package was used for downstream repertoire analysis, with clonotypes matched between fractions based on CDR3 nucleotide sequence plus V segment. Antigen specificity was annotated against VDJdb with VDJmatch, allowing one amino acid substitution in CDR3.

Source: CD4+ T cells sorted from PBMCs, taken approximately 13 days after vaccination. The clonotype comes from a man aged 45-60 years who received an inactivated influenza vaccine. Donor details come from another sample of the same person, matched by shared clones. The V and J genes are TRBV6-2 or TRBV6-3 and TRBJ1-1, with 10 bases matching TRBD1. The CDR3 sequence is CASRSDRGRMNTEAFF. In nucleotide form, the sequence is TGTGCCAGCAGATCCGACAGGGGGCGGATGAACACTGAAGCTTTCTTT.